The rows below give T cell receptor beta chains drawn from one sample of a study of Tregs in tolerant kidney transplant recipients. Profiling relied on immunoSEQ multiplex PCR, and the TCRdb table lists in-frame clones only, not all of them. The sample contains roughly 250,000 clones, about four fifths of which appear only once. The specimen was CD4+ T cells from blood. These receptors all come from a human donor in good health. Both conserved end residues are part of each CDR3. The D gene is left open where the match is weak. Size is stated for part of the rows, as once, few or many counts, or as a class when the clone is expanded.

TRBJ2-1,TRBV7-2,once,-,TGTGCCAGCAGCCCTTACAACATAGCTGAGCAGTTCTTC,CASSPYNIAEQFF
TRBJ1-1,TRBV7-8,-,TRBD1,TGTGCCAGCAGCGACGACAGGGGGGACACTGAAGCTTTCTTT,CASSDDRGDTEAFF
TRBJ2-3,TRBV19,-,TRBD1,TGTGCCAGTAGTGCGCCCCGGGACAGGAACACAGATACGCAGTATTTT,CASSAPRDRNTDTQYF
TRBJ2-7,TRBV4-1,few,TRBD1,TGCGCCAGCAGCCTCCCAAGGACAGGCGAATCCTACGAGCAGTACTTC,CASSLPRTGESYEQYF
TRBJ2-7,TRBV19,-,-,TGTGCCAGTGCCCCCGGGTTTCTATACGAGCAGTACTTC,CASAPGFLYEQYF
TRBJ2-7,TRBV6-1,-,TRBD1,TGTGCCAGCCGTACAGGGGGCCCCTACGAGCAGTACTTC,CASRTGGPYEQYF
TRBJ2-3,TRBV6-6,-,TRBD2,TGTGCCAGCAGTTCAGGACTAGCGGCCACAGATACGCAGTATTTT,CASSSGLAATDTQYF
TRBJ2-7,TRBV23-1,-,-,TGCGCCAGCCCTGATACAGCTACAGGGACATACGAGCAGTACTTC,CASPDTATGTYEQYF
TRBJ2-1,TRBV18,-,TRBD1,TGTGCCAGCTCACCGAGACAGGGTGGGGGACCTCGAGCGTTAGGAGAGCAGTTCTTC,CASSPRQGGGPRALGEQFF
TRBJ2-1,TRBV10-1,few,TRBD2,TGCGCCAGCAGCAGCGTGGGACTAGCGGGGGGGCCGGAGCAGTTCTTC,CASSSVGLAGGPEQFF
TRBJ1-2,TRBV6-6,-,-,TGTGCCAGCAGTTACTCAGGGTTGGCCCACACCTTC,CASSYSGLAHTF
TRBJ2-1,TRBV21-1,-,-,TGTGCCAGCATTGGGACTCACCTCAACCCCTTAAATGAGCAGTTCTTC,CASIGTHLNPLNEQFF
TRBJ1-1,TRBV16,-,-,TGTGCCAGCAGCCAATTCGGGGACAATACTGAAGCTTTCTTT,CASSQFGDNTEAFF
TRBJ1-3,TRBV30,-,TRBD1,TGTGCCTGGAGCGGACAGGGGGCGCGATTTGGAAACACCATATATTTT,CAWSGQGARFGNTIYF
TRBJ2-1,TRBV29-1,few,-,TGCAGCGTTCCCGGGGGCTTGTGGGATGAGCAGTTCTTC,CSVPGGLWDEQFF
TRBJ2-7,TRBV4-1,-,TRBD2,TGCGCCAGCAGCCAACCGACTAGCGGGGCTAAGCACTACGAGCAGTACTTC,CASSQPTSGAKHYEQYF